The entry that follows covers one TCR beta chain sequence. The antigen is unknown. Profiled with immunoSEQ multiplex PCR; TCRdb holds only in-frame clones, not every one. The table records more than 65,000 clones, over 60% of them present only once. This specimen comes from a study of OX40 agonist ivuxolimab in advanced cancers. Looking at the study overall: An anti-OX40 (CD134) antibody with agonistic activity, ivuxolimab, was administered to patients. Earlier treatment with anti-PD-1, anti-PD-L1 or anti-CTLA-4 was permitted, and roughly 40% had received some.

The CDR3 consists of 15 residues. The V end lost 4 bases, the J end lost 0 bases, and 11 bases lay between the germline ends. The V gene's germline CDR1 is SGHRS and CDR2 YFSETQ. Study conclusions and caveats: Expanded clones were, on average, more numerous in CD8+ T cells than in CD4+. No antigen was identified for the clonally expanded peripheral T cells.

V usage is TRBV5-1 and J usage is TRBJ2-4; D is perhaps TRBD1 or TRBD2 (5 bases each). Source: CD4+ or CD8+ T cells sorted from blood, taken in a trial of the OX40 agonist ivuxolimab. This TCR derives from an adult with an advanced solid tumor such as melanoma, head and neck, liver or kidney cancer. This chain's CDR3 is CASSPGPQAKNIQYF. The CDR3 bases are TGCGCCAGCAGCCCGGGACCGCAAGCCAAAAACATTCAGTACTTC.